These T cell receptor beta chains were read from a single sample in a study of OX40 agonist ivuxolimab in advanced cancers. The assay was immunoSEQ multiplex PCR, and TCRdb's table has in-frame clones only and misses some. Seen here are about 62,000 clones, 79% observed once, and the top ten hold approximately 11%. Sequenced here: CD4+ or CD8+ T cells sorted from blood, sampled in a trial of the OX40 agonist ivuxolimab. These TCRs come from an adult with an advanced solid tumor such as melanoma, head and neck, liver or kidney cancer. Each CDR3 is given with its conserved first and last residue. A D gene is named only where the DNA matches it firmly. Some rows have no size entry. The others give once, few or many, or a class for an expanded clone.

once	TRBV7-6	.	TRBJ2-2	CASSLAGPTGELFF	TGTGCCAGCAGCTTAGCGGGGCCCACCGGGGAGCTGTTTTTT
.	TRBV4-3	TRBD2	TRBJ2-7	CASSQEETSVSYEQYF	TGCGCCAGCAGCCAAGAGGAGACTAGCGTCTCCTACGAGCAGTACTTC
few	TRBV9	.	TRBJ1-2	CASRARVTDGYTF	TGTGCCAGCAGAGCCAGGGTGACGGACGGCTACACCTTC
once	TRBV27	.	TRBJ2-3	CASGHRGKVDLTDTQYF	TGTGCCAGCGGGCATAGGGGCAAGGTGGACCTCACAGATACGCAGTATTTT
.	TRBV5-4	.	TRBJ1-2	CASSLDLAATYGYTF	TGTGCCAGCAGCTTGGACCTTGCAGCGACCTATGGCTACACCTTC
.	TRBV7-2	.	TRBJ1-4	CASSQGVAEEKLFF	TGCGCCAGCAGCCAAGGTGTGGCTGAAGAAAAACTGTTTTTT
once	TRBV19	TRBD1	TRBJ1-5	CASMGTGTGGIQPQHF	TGTGCCAGTATGGGGACCGGGACAGGGGGCATTCAGCCCCAGCATTTT
.	TRBV10-3	.	TRBJ2-7	CAIARDPKYEQYF	TGTGCCATCGCCAGGGATCCTAAATACGAGCAGTACTTC
.	TRBV14	TRBD1	TRBJ1-5	CASSGTGDQPQHF	TGTGCCAGCAGCGGTACAGGGGATCAGCCCCAGCATTTT
.	TRBV9	.	TRBJ2-2	CASSVGGGGDTGELFF	TGTGCCAGCAGCGTAGGGGGCGGAGGTGACACCGGGGAGCTGTTTTTT
.	TRBV27	.	TRBJ2-1	CASSLARSSYNEQFF	TGTGCCAGCAGTTTAGCTAGGAGCTCCTACAATGAGCAGTTCTTC
few	TRBV27	.	TRBJ1-5	CASGRSQPQHF	TGTGCCAGCGGTCGATCTCAGCCCCAGCATTTT
.	TRBV5-5	TRBD1	TRBJ1-3	CASSSTGTDRAGNTIYF	TGTGCCAGCAGCTCGACCGGAACGGACAGGGCTGGAAACACCATATATTTT
.	TRBV6-6	.	TRBJ1-1	CASSYLGHTEAFF	TGTGCCAGCAGTTACCTGGGGCACACTGAAGCTTTCTTT
.	TRBV5-6	TRBD1	TRBJ1-6	CASSLAAGGKNSPLHF	TGTGCCAGCAGCTTGGCCGCAGGGGGCAAGAATTCACCCCTCCACTTT
.	TRBV28	.	TRBJ2-5	CAGSLESLETQYF	TGTGCCGGCAGTTTGGAGTCACTGGAGACCCAGTACTTC
.	TRBV19	.	TRBJ1-1	CASRWGNSDKEAFF	TGTGCCAGTAGATGGGGGAACAGTGACAAAGAAGCTTTCTTT
once	TRBV6-5	TRBD1	TRBJ2-5	CASSSTGVETQYF	TGTGCCAGCAGCTCGACAGGGGTGGAGACCCAGTACTTC
.	TRBV18	.	TRBJ2-4	CASSPPGEAKNIQYF	TGTGCCAGCTCACCGCCTGGAGAAGCCAAAAACATTCAGTACTTC
.	TRBV6-6	TRBD1	TRBJ2-5	CASSYSGQGSLGTQYF	TGTGCCAGCAGTTACTCGGGACAGGGTTCTCTGGGGACCCAGTACTTC